These 29 T cell receptor beta chains were sequenced from one sample in a study of patients and donors after allogeneic stem cell transplantation. TCRdb re-called the RT-PCR reads through MiXCR, storing one row per CDR3 protein. This sample has fewer than 500,000 distinct CDR3 sequences, with roughly 17% found just once. Material: blood, either unsorted or a sorted T cell fraction (not recorded which). All receptors derive from a human donor who was either an allogeneic HSCT recipient or a stem cell or donor lymphocyte infusion donor (not recorded which). It is not recorded whose cells these are; they may come from a transplant donor.

This clonotype was seen repeatedly, ten times or more. This chain links TRBV12-3 or TRBV12-4 with TRBJ1-5; 12 bases are shared with TRBD1. J gave up 2 bases and V 6 bases, and 8 bases lay outside the gene matches. This CDR3 is built from 17 residues. The CDR3, as DNA: TGTGCCAGCAGCCCTGGGACAGGGGGCGCAGGCAATCAGCCCCAGCATTTT. Protein sequence: CASSPGTGGAGNQPQHF.

This clonotype was detected a few times. The chain links TRBV5-1 to TRBJ1-6; 7 bases line up with TRBD1. CDR1 is SGHRS, CDR2 YFSETQ, per germline. CDR3 length: 12 amino acids. After removal of 5 bases from V and 7 bases from J, the junction contained 0 bases not matched to a gene. CDR3 nucleotide sequence: TGCGCCAGCAGACAGGGGAATTCACCCCTCCACTTT. It codes for CASRQGNSPLHF.

This clonotype turned up a few times. Here the CDR3 DNA reads TGTGCCAGCTTGGCCCCCCGGGAGACCCAGTACTTC. Residues: CASLAPRETQYF. The chain links TRBV6-1 to TRBJ2-5; D not certain. The germline V and J ends were trimmed by 8 bases and 5 bases, with 12 bases remaining between them. The CDR3 extends over 12 amino acids. The germline V gene encodes CDR1 MNHNS and CDR2 SASEGT.

The rearrangement joins TRBV6-1 to TRBJ1-1; 10 bases match TRBD1. Per the germline V gene, CDR1 is MNHNS and CDR2 is SASEGT. This CDR3 comprises 14 residues. V shed 7 bases and J 5 bases; nucleotides not matched to a gene: 7. CDR3 protein: CASKPDRGMTEAFF. The CDR3 DNA reads TGTGCCAGCAAACCGGACAGGGGGATGACTGAAGCTTTCTTT.

The chain is built from TRBV6-1 and TRBJ1-1; a weak D match, TRBD1 (6 bases). Trimming left V 7 bases short and J 3 bases short, with 12 bases between. Per the germline V gene, CDR1 is MNHNS and CDR2 is SASEGT. The CDR3 covers 13 residues. CDR3 sequence reads: CASNKQGYTEAFF. The CDR3 DNA sequence: TGTGCCAGCAACAAACAGGGTTACACTGAAGCTTTCTTT.

This clonotype was seen at least ten times. This rearrangement joins TRBV5-1 to TRBJ1-2, with unresolved D. Germline V gives CDR1 SGHRS, CDR2 YFSETQ. CDR3 length equals 15 residues. The ends were cut back, 0 bases at V and 4 bases at J, with 13 bases in the middle. CDR3 sequence reads: CASSLVRPGGYGYTF. The CDR3 region has the DNA TGCGCCAGCAGCTTGGTCAGGCCCGGAGGCTATGGCTACACCTTC.

The chain carries TRBV5-1 and TRBJ2-7; D may correspond to TRBD1 or TRBD2 (5 bases each). CDR1 and CDR2 (germline): SGHRS, YFSETQ. V was pared by 0 bases and J by 5 bases, with 15 bases between. This CDR3 spans 15 amino acids. For the CDR3, the DNA is TGCGCCAGCAGCTTGGCAGGGAGAGGGAACCACGAGCAGTACTTC. Its protein product is CASSLAGRGNHEQYF.

This clonotype was counted ten times or more. CDR3 nucleotide sequence: TGTGCCAGCAGCCGCAGGGGTTTCGGGAAAGAGACCCAGTACTTC. This codes for CASSRRGFGKETQYF. The chain has TRBV12-3 or TRBV12-4 and TRBJ2-5, with D perhaps matching TRBD1 (6 bases). CDR3 size: 15 residues. Deletions cut 6 bases from V and 3 bases from J, with 17 bases between.

This chain joins TRBV6-1 and TRBJ2-7, with 9 bases matching TRBD1. This CDR3 spans 15 amino acids. Trimming removed 5 bases from V and 4 bases from J; junction bases left unmatched: 9. Germline V gives CDR1 MNHNS, CDR2 SASEGT. The CDR3 region is CASSPTGTGRYEQYF. The DNA of the CDR3 is TGTGCCAGCAGTCCCACCGGGACAGGGAGATACGAGCAGTACTTC.

This clonotype was seen at least ten times. V and J are TRBV12-3 or TRBV12-4 and TRBJ1-3; D gene uncertain. This CDR3 region has 14 residues. V gave up 6 bases and J gave up 3 bases, with 12 bases separating them. The CDR3 loop reads CASSHPGNGNTIYF. In DNA, the CDR3 is TGTGCCAGCAGCCATCCGGGGAATGGAAACACCATATATTTT.

This clonotype was observed a few times. The chain recombines TRBV30 with TRBJ1-1; D not certain. V gave up 0 bases and J gave up 0 bases, with 5 bases separating them. CDR3 size: 13 residues. Germline V gene lookup returns CDR1 GTSNPN and CDR2 SVGIG (reference sequence). Here the CDR3 reads CAWSVSVNTEAFF. The CDR3 DNA sequence: TGTGCCTGGAGTGTAAGTGTGAACACTGAAGCTTTCTTT.

This chain joins TRBV7-9 and TRBJ2-7, with 8 bases matching TRBD1. Trimming cost V 4 bases and J 4 bases; bases outside gene matches: 12. CDR1 and CDR2 from the germline V gene are SEHNR and FQNEAQ (reference sequence). The CDR3 loop spans 16 amino acids. CDR3 DNA: TGTGCCAGCAGCTCGCCTACCCGGGACAGGCCATACGAGCAGTACTTC. The encoded protein is CASSSPTRDRPYEQYF. Variable domain in full (rest from reference TRBV7-9 and TRBJ2-7): DTGVSQNPRHKITKRGQNVTFRCDPISEHNRLYWYRQTLGQGPEFLTYFQNEAQLEKSRLLSDRFSAERPKGSFSTLEIQRTEQGDSAMYLCASSSPTRDRPYEQYFGPGTRLTVT.

This clonotype was seen ten or more times. The chain is built from TRBV7-9 and TRBJ1-1; D possibly corresponds to TRBD1 (6 bases). Between the trimmed V and J ends, which lost 5 bases and 1 base, there was a span of 14 bases. CDR1 and CDR2 (germline): SEHNR, FQNEAQ (reference sequence). The CDR3 sequence is 15 residues long. This chain's CDR3 is CASSPGGTPNTEAFF. CDR3 DNA: TGTGCCAGCAGCCCCGGGGGGACACCGAACACTGAAGCTTTCTTT. Complete variable domain (other parts from reference TRBV7-9 and TRBJ1-1): DTGVSQNPRHKITKRGQNVTFRCDPISEHNRLYWYRQTLGQGPEFLTYFQNEAQLEKSRLLSDRFSAERPKGSFSTLEIQRTEQGDSAMYLCASSPGGTPNTEAFFGQGTRLTVV.

This clonotype was seen at least ten times. This sequence joins TRBV9 and TRBJ2-1; no clear D gene. Germline V gene lookup returns CDR1 SGDLS and CDR2 YYNGEE. This CDR3 comprises 13 residues. V was trimmed by 7 bases and J by 1 base, leaving 9 bases between them. The CDR3 region is CASPVPSYNEQFF. The CDR3 nucleotides read TGTGCCAGCCCTGTTCCTTCCTACAATGAGCAGTTCTTC.

The gene calls are TRBV6-1 and TRBJ2-1, with D tentatively TRBD1 or TRBD2 (5 bases each). The CDR3 contains 18 residues. In germline, CDR1 is MNHNS, CDR2 SASEGT. V lost 5 bases to trimming and J lost 0 bases, with 20 bases between them. This chain's CDR3 is CASSLLPGRHSSYNEQFF. CDR3 nucleotide sequence: TGTGCCAGCAGTCTCTTACCGGGACGCCACAGCTCCTACAATGAGCAGTTCTTC.

The table lists this clonotype with a few counts. The chain combines TRBV20-1 with TRBJ1-6, with 7 bases that match TRBD1. The junction had 13 bases not matched to a gene; V was cut back by 6 bases and J by 5 bases. Germline V gives CDR1 DFQATT, CDR2 SNEGSKA (reference sequence). CDR3 length: 16 amino acids. In nucleotides, the CDR3 is TGCAGTGCAGTTAAGGGAGGGACAGCAAATAATTCACCCCTCCACTTT. Translated, it gives CSAVKGGTANNSPLHF.

In this sample, this clonotype turned up a few times. This chain connects TRBV6-2 or TRBV6-3 to TRBJ1-5; no definite D call. Deletions cut 8 bases from V and 7 bases from J, with 18 bases between. The germline V gene encodes CDR1 MNHEY and CDR2 SVGEGT. The CDR3 loop spans 14 amino acids. The CDR3 loop reads CASVKGGPRQPQHF. The CDR3 DNA sequence: TGTGCCAGCGTGAAAGGCGGACCAAGGCAGCCCCAGCATTTT.

V usage is TRBV9 and J usage is TRBJ2-1, with D possibly matching TRBD2 (5 bases). Trimming shortened V by 2 bases and J by 6 bases, and 6 bases separated the two germline ends. This CDR3 spans 12 amino acids. Germline lookup yields CDR1 SGDLS and CDR2 YYNGEE. The CDR3 region has the DNA TGTGCCAGCAGCGTCGGGGTCAATGAGCAGTTCTTC. This codes for CASSVGVNEQFF.

In this sample, this clonotype turned up a few times. The V call is TRBV20-1, the J call TRBJ1-2, with 7 bases lining up with TRBD1. In germline, CDR1 is DFQATT, CDR2 SNEGSKA (reference sequence). With V trimmed by 4 bases and J by 5 bases, 1 base remained unmatched. The CDR3 length is 11 residues. CDR3 sequence: CSATGGYGYTF. The CDR3 DNA reads TGCAGTGCTACAGGGGGGTATGGCTACACCTTC.

The rearrangement links TRBV7-9 to TRBJ1-1; D not resolved. Trimming left V 11 bases short and J 5 bases short, with 18 bases between. This CDR3 spans 13 amino acids. Germline V gene data show CDR1 as SEHNR and CDR2 as FQNEAQ (reference sequence). In nucleotides, the CDR3 is TGTGCCGGACCAGGTCCCCTTTTTACTGAAGCTTTCTTT. Its translation: CAGPGPLFTEAFF. The full variable domain, with the rest looked up from reference TRBV7-9 and TRBJ1-1, is DTGVSQNPRHKITKRGQNVTFRCDPISEHNRLYWYRQTLGQGPEFLTYFQNEAQLEKSRLLSDRFSAERPKGSFSTLEIQRTEQGDSAMYLCAGPGPLFTEAFFGQGTRLTVV.

This clonotype was detected a few times. The chain employs TRBV6-4 and TRBJ2-3; 7 nucleotides line up with TRBD1. The CDR3 contains 17 residues. V gave up 2 bases and J gave up 0 bases; unmatched junction bases: 8. Germline V gene sequence: CDR1 MRHNA, CDR2 SNTAGT. The CDR3 here is CASSDPGTVDSTDTQYF. Here the CDR3 DNA reads TGTGCCAGCAGTGACCCTGGGACAGTTGATAGCACAGATACGCAGTATTTT.

The genes are TRBV7-9 and TRBJ2-1, with 8 bases identical to TRBD2. Germline-derived CDR1 and CDR2 are SEHNR and FQNEAQ (reference sequence). The trim removed 3 bases at V and 3 bases at J, leaving 4 bases unmatched. This CDR3 is 15 amino acids long. CDR3: CASSLSGRVYNEQFF. CDR3 nucleotide sequence: TGTGCCAGCAGCTTGAGCGGGAGAGTCTACAATGAGCAGTTCTTC.

The J gene is TRBJ1-1, the V gene TRBV12-3 or TRBV12-4; 8 positions match TRBD1. The CDR3 is 14 residues long. V dropped 6 bases and J dropped 10; count of bases not matched to a gene: 13. The CDR3: CASSKDRARGRAFF. CDR3 bases: TGTGCCAGCAGCAAGGACAGGGCGCGGGGGAGAGCTTTCTTT.

This clonotype showed up many times. This chain joins TRBV12-3 or TRBV12-4 and TRBJ2-1, with D perhaps TRBD1 (6 bases). Between the trimmed V and J ends, which lost 3 bases and 10 bases, there was a span of 10 bases. This CDR3 is built from 12 residues. The DNA of the CDR3 is TGTGCCAGCAGTTTGACAGGACCGGAGCAGTTCTTC. Residues: CASSLTGPEQFF.

This clonotype was observed once. This chain connects TRBV7-9 to TRBJ2-2; 8 bases fit TRBD2. The germline V gene encodes CDR1 SEHNR and CDR2 FQNEAQ (reference sequence). The V segment lost 6 bases and the J segment 3 bases; nucleotides outside the gene matches: 12. This CDR3 region has 17 residues. The CDR3 coding sequence is TGTGCCAGCAGTTTCTCCGGGACTAGTGAAGACACCGGGGAGCTGTTTTTT. It specifies CASSFSGTSEDTGELFF.

This clonotype has ten or more counts. This chain's CDR3 is CASRPGQGIEKLFF. As DNA, the CDR3 is TGTGCCAGCAGACCGGGACAGGGGATTGAAAAACTGTTTTTT. V and J are TRBV12-3 or TRBV12-4 and TRBJ1-4; 10 positions match TRBD1. Trimming took 6 bases from V and 7 from J; bases not matched to a gene: 5. The CDR3 totals 14 residues.

J is TRBJ2-1 and V is TRBV24-1, with TRBD2 as a possible D gene (5 bases). The CDR3 is made up of 15 amino acids. Trimming removed 3 bases from V and 5 bases from J, with 13 bases in between. Looked up from germline, CDR1 is KGHDR and CDR2 is SFDVKD. The CDR3 here is CATSDNGGLDNEQFF. CDR3 coding DNA: TGTGCCACCAGTGATAACGGCGGGCTTGACAATGAGCAGTTCTTC.

This clonotype was seen at least ten times. This chain joins TRBV2 and TRBJ2-4, with TRBD1 matching over 7 bases. V trimming: 4 bases; J trimming: 3 bases; junction bases outside the gene matches: 0. The germline V gene has CDR1 SNHLY and CDR2 FYNNEI. The CDR3 totals 13 residues. CDR3 residues: CASSGDSKNIQYF. For the CDR3, the DNA is TGTGCCAGCAGTGGGGACAGCAAAAACATTCAGTACTTC.

There are a few counts of this clonotype. The rearrangement joins TRBV25-1 to TRBJ2-3, with 7 nucleotides matching TRBD2. CDR3 length equals 15 residues. Germline trimming cut 5 bases from V and 3 bases from J; bases unmatched to any gene: 8. CDR1 MGHDK and CDR2 SYGVNS come from the germline V gene. The CDR3 DNA follows: TGTGCCAGCAGTCCCCTTGCTAGCGGTACAGATACGCAGTATTTT. Encoded protein: CASSPLASGTDTQYF.